A selection of T cell receptor beta chains follows, all from one sample in a study of cytomegalovirus exposure and HLA in healthy donors. The repertoire was sequenced with immunoSEQ multiplex PCR; TCRdb's copy has only in-frame clones and lacks some. The data hold about 200,000 clones, with 70% to 80% observed a single time. The sample taken for sequencing was PBMCs. The receptor set was obtained from a male donor in good health and CMV-seronegative. CDR3s include the opening cysteine and the closing phenylalanine or tryptophan. The order of the fields is CDR3 protein, V gene, J gene, CDR3 length.

cdr3_aa: CASSMRGISGEQYF
v_call: TRBV19
j_call: TRBJ2-7
cdr3_length: 14

cdr3_aa: CASNILQGNTEAFF
v_call: TRBV11-1
j_call: TRBJ1-1
cdr3_length: 14

cdr3_aa: CASSPQGGPAEKLFF
v_call: TRBV6-5
j_call: TRBJ1-4
cdr3_length: 15

cdr3_aa: CASSPRAANTGELFF
v_call: TRBV7-7
j_call: TRBJ2-2
cdr3_length: 15

cdr3_aa: CASSFAGLGPFDEQFF
v_call: TRBV5-1
j_call: TRBJ2-1
cdr3_length: 16

cdr3_aa: CASSFKEQGDSGNTIYF
v_call: TRBV7-9
j_call: TRBJ1-3
cdr3_length: 17

cdr3_aa: CASSKGPMGTPNYEQYF
v_call: TRBV9
j_call: -
cdr3_length: 17

cdr3_aa: CASSLRQGGKLEQYF
v_call: TRBV28
j_call: TRBJ2-7
cdr3_length: 15

cdr3_aa: CARSLGSKNTGELFF
v_call: TRBV5-3
j_call: TRBJ2-2
cdr3_length: 15

cdr3_aa: CASSELWEVAYNEQFF
v_call: TRBV6-1
j_call: TRBJ2-1
cdr3_length: 16

cdr3_aa: CASSLGAGDVSYNEQFF
v_call: TRBV5-6
j_call: TRBJ2-1
cdr3_length: 17

cdr3_aa: CASIFRDRGTNEQFF
v_call: TRBV7-9
j_call: TRBJ2-1
cdr3_length: 15

cdr3_aa: CASSGGTGMSYEQYF
v_call: TRBV5-1
j_call: TRBJ2-7
cdr3_length: 15

cdr3_aa: CASSGGTGLYGYTF
v_call: TRBV6-1
j_call: TRBJ1-2
cdr3_length: 14

cdr3_aa: CASSLGALATYEQYF
v_call: TRBV7-2
j_call: TRBJ2-7
cdr3_length: 15

cdr3_aa: CASSIGRGQVEAFF
v_call: TRBV19
j_call: TRBJ1-1
cdr3_length: 14

cdr3_aa: CASRANYGYTF
v_call: TRBV4-2
j_call: TRBJ1-2
cdr3_length: 11

cdr3_aa: CASSLSQGYSYEQYF
v_call: TRBV5-1
j_call: -
cdr3_length: 15

cdr3_aa: CASSRITGTGGVEQYF
v_call: TRBV4-2
j_call: TRBJ2-7
cdr3_length: 16

cdr3_aa: CASSYSRLGGNEQYF
v_call: TRBV6-5
j_call: TRBJ2-7
cdr3_length: 15

cdr3_aa: CASKGQANNEQFF
v_call: TRBV5-4
j_call: TRBJ2-1
cdr3_length: 13

cdr3_aa: CASSKGAGGRGYTF
v_call: TRBV21-1
j_call: TRBJ1-2
cdr3_length: 14

cdr3_aa: CASSGDRMNTEAFF
v_call: TRBV5-5
j_call: TRBJ1-1
cdr3_length: 14

cdr3_aa: CASSPGGLADNEQFF
v_call: TRBV4-2
j_call: TRBJ2-1
cdr3_length: 15

cdr3_aa: CASAQGAGGYTF
v_call: TRBV2
j_call: TRBJ1-2
cdr3_length: 12

cdr3_aa: CASSSGEYRYEQYF
v_call: TRBV11-1
j_call: TRBJ2-7
cdr3_length: 14

cdr3_aa: CASSSRPRDRDYEQYF
v_call: TRBV21-1
j_call: TRBJ2-7
cdr3_length: 16

cdr3_aa: CASSSPVGRGSYEQYF
v_call: TRBV6-5
j_call: TRBJ2-7
cdr3_length: 16

cdr3_aa: CASSLDSGFYEQYF
v_call: TRBV5-6
j_call: -
cdr3_length: 14

cdr3_aa: CASSLPAAGADTQYF
v_call: TRBV28
j_call: TRBJ2-3
cdr3_length: 15

cdr3_aa: CDSGRYNEQFF
v_call: TRBV11-3
j_call: TRBJ2-1
cdr3_length: 11

cdr3_aa: CASSLVVGAGTNEKLFF
v_call: TRBV28
j_call: TRBJ1-4
cdr3_length: 17

cdr3_aa: CASSKGWSVTGDYYEQYF
v_call: TRBV21-1
j_call: TRBJ2-7
cdr3_length: 18

cdr3_aa: CASSPQGAGELFF
v_call: TRBV5-6
j_call: TRBJ2-2
cdr3_length: 13

cdr3_aa: CSGRRGGQETQYF
v_call: TRBV29-1
j_call: TRBJ2-5
cdr3_length: 13

cdr3_aa: CASSLRGGGQGAGGELFF
v_call: TRBV7-8
j_call: TRBJ2-2
cdr3_length: 18

cdr3_aa: CASSQKPKARLAGGTDTQYF
v_call: TRBV4-1
j_call: TRBJ2-3
cdr3_length: 20

cdr3_aa: CAWSVLGGSGNTIYF
v_call: TRBV30
j_call: TRBJ1-3
cdr3_length: 15

cdr3_aa: CASSFTDRAAYEQYF
v_call: TRBV7-9
j_call: TRBJ2-7
cdr3_length: 15

cdr3_aa: CASREGTAYGYTF
v_call: TRBV7-8
j_call: TRBJ1-2
cdr3_length: 13

cdr3_aa: CASSIDPPGGSQPQHF
v_call: TRBV19
j_call: TRBJ1-5
cdr3_length: 16

cdr3_aa: CASSFDSDHTDTQYF
v_call: TRBV7-2
j_call: TRBJ2-3
cdr3_length: 15

cdr3_aa: CASSQEGGDGQPQHF
v_call: TRBV4-1
j_call: TRBJ1-5
cdr3_length: 15

cdr3_aa: CASSIEGTRRGTYEQYF
v_call: TRBV19
j_call: TRBJ2-7
cdr3_length: 17

cdr3_aa: CSYRDRSLYEQYF
v_call: TRBV29-1
j_call: -
cdr3_length: 13